Below are 29 T cell receptor beta chains sequenced from a single sample in a study of post-analysis software for immune sequencing data. Points from the study as a whole: In patients, TRBV5-6, TRBV5-1 and TRBV20-1 belonged to about five TRBV segments found more frequently than in controls.

Tagging with unique molecular identifiers was a feature of the TCR beta cDNA libraries. TCRdb called the PCR reads again in MiXCR, with one record for every CDR3 protein. Of approximately 660,000 distinct CDR3 sequences listed, 59% are singletons. For these TCRs, the target antigens are not known. Sequencing used blood. The receptors shown here come from a girl aged 2-10 years with multiple sclerosis.

The genes are TRBV14 and TRBJ1-2; tentatively, D is TRBD1 (6 bases). Germline values: CDR1 SGHDN, CDR2 FVKESK. Trimming removed 4 bases at V and 5 bases at J, with 14 bases between. CDR3 length: 14 residues. CDR3 sequence: CASSLRDIAYGYTF. The CDR3 bases are TGTGCCAGCAGCCTCCGGGACATAGCTTATGGCTACACCTTC.

This clonotype occurred once. Sequence at one end of the junction differs from germline and may be a read error. The V call is TRBV28, the J call TRBJ2-7; 7 bases align to TRBD1. The CDR3 totals 15 residues. CDR1 is MDHEN and CDR2 is SYDVKM in the germline V gene. The DNA for the CDR3 is TGTGCCAACAGTTTAGTGGGGACAGAATCCTACGAGCAGTACTTC. Residues: CANSLVGTESYEQYF.

This clonotype has only a few counts. The V call is TRBV12-3 or TRBV12-4, the J call TRBJ2-7, with TRBD1 matching 9 bases. The tail of the sequence fits TRBJ2-5 better, so the J call may be wrong. CDR3 length: 15 residues. CDR3 region: CASSPGQGFMETQYF. In nucleotides, the CDR3 is TGTGCCAGCAGTCCGGGACAGGGTTTCATGGAGACCCAGTACTTC.

The count of this clonotype is one. The rearrangement uses TRBV7-2 and TRBJ1-6, with a tentative D call TRBD1 (5 bases). The V end lost 4 bases, the J end lost 7 bases, and 11 bases lay between the germline ends. Germline V gene sequence: CDR1 SGHTA, CDR2 FQGNSA. The CDR3 loop spans 14 amino acids. The CDR3 reads CASSSWDGNSPLHF. DNA for the CDR3: TGTGCCAGCAGCTCATGGGACGGAAATTCACCCCTCCACTTT.

J is TRBJ2-7 and V is TRBV6-1, with 7 bases fitting TRBD2. This CDR3 contains 16 residues. V lost 4 bases to trimming and J lost 1 base; unmatched junction nucleotides: 10. CDR1 is MNHNS and CDR2 is SASEGT in the germline V gene. The CDR3 protein is CASSALGGMGSYEQYF. The CDR3 DNA reads TGTGCCAGCAGTGCCCTCGGGGGGATGGGGTCCTACGAGCAGTACTTC.

The V and J genes are TRBV9 and TRBJ2-5; a possible D gene is TRBD2 (7 bases). This CDR3 region has 16 residues. Germline V CDR1 and CDR2: SGDLS, YYNGEE. Between the trimmed V and J ends, which lost 2 bases and 1 base, there was a span of 15 bases. CDR3 amino acids: CASSVGGGDFQETQYF. The CDR3 coding sequence is TGTGCCAGCAGCGTGGGAGGGGGGGACTTCCAAGAGACCCAGTACTTC.

The rearrangement uses TRBV11-2 and TRBJ2-5; 12 bases agree with TRBD2. The CDR3 length is 16 residues. Trimming removed 2 bases from V and 4 bases from J; junction bases left unmatched: 5. Germline CDR1 SGHAT, CDR2 FQNNGV. The CDR3: CASSLSLAGGLETQYF. DNA for the CDR3: TGTGCCAGCAGCTTATCACTAGCGGGGGGACTAGAGACCCAGTACTTC.

The chain is built from TRBV7-9 and TRBJ2-5; D might be TRBD1 or TRBD2, each matching 7 bases. Between the trimmed V and J ends, which lost 5 bases and 0 bases, there was a span of 16 bases. The CDR3 loop spans 16 amino acids. Germline CDR1 is SEHNR and CDR2 is FQNEAQ (reference sequence). The CDR3 loop reads CASSHRQGGYQETQYF. DNA for the CDR3: TGTGCCAGCAGCCATCGACAGGGAGGGTACCAAGAGACCCAGTACTTC.

This clonotype was seen just once. The chain carries TRBV29-1 and TRBJ2-5; the match to TRBD1 covers 8 bases. Unmatched junction bases numbered 8, after V lost 3 bases and J lost 5 bases. This CDR3 is 14 amino acids long. Germline values: CDR1 SQVTM, CDR2 ANQGSEA. Written as DNA, the CDR3 is TGCAGCGTTGACCCCGGGACAGGTGGGGAGACCCAGTACTTC. Encoded protein: CSVDPGTGGETQYF.

In this sample, this clonotype turned up a few times. The V gene is TRBV12-3 or TRBV12-4, the J gene TRBJ1-2; no clear D gene. The CDR3 spans 15 residues. V was cut by 6 bases and J by 4 bases, with 18 bases left in between. This CDR3 is CASSHPDGWSYGYTF. CDR3 in DNA: TGTGCCAGCAGCCATCCGGACGGATGGTCCTATGGCTACACCTTC.

The V and J genes are TRBV28 and TRBJ2-1; D may be TRBD1 (5 bases). Germline V gives CDR1 MDHEN, CDR2 SYDVKM. The CDR3 sequence is 11 residues long. V lost 7 bases and J 4 bases, leaving 5 bases between the germline ends. CDR3 region: CASKGYNEQFF. CDR3 nucleotide sequence: TGTGCCAGCAAGGGGTACAATGAGCAGTTCTTC.

This chain uses TRBV7-9 with TRBJ1-2; D not certain. Germline CDR1 SEHNR, CDR2 FQNEAQ (reference sequence). The CDR3 totals 16 residues. Trimming removed 5 bases from V and 0 bases from J, with 16 bases in between. CDR3 sequence (DNA): TGTGCCAGCAGCGCACCCATTCCGGGGTCTAACTATGGCTACACCTTC. Translated: CASSAPIPGSNYGYTF.

This clonotype was seen more than once but under ten times. This chain uses TRBV4-3 with TRBJ2-6, with D perhaps TRBD1 (6 bases). The germline gives CDR1 LGHNA, CDR2 YSLEER. Trimming shortened V by 1 base and J by 0 bases, and 10 bases separated the two germline ends. This CDR3 has 17 amino acids. CDR3: CASSQVTGISGANVLTF. The DNA for the CDR3 is TGCGCCAGCAGCCAAGTTACAGGGATCTCTGGGGCCAACGTCCTGACTTTC.

The rearrangement links TRBV6-6 to TRBJ2-3; TRBD2 is a possible D gene (6 bases). The CDR3 contains 14 residues. CDR1 is MNHNY and CDR2 is SVGAGI in the germline V gene (reference sequence). V dropped 4 bases and J dropped 0 bases, with 8 bases sitting between them. The CDR3 protein is CASSWSGSTDTQYF. The CDR3 region has the DNA TGTGCCAGCAGTTGGAGCGGGAGCACAGATACGCAGTATTTT.

V gene TRBV18 combines with J gene TRBJ2-3; maybe TRBD1 (5 bases). Germline CDR1 and CDR2: KGHSH and LQKENI. V was clipped by 4 bases and J by 0 bases, with 11 bases between them. This CDR3 has 15 amino acids. The CDR3 DNA reads TGTGCCAGCTCACTAGAGACAGCTAGCACAGATACGCAGTATTTT. Its translation is CASSLETASTDTQYF.

The chain has TRBV15 and TRBJ2-1, with D unclear. Germline loops: CDR1 LNHNV, CDR2 YYDKDF (reference sequence). Trimming took 0 bases from V and 8 from J, leaving 5 bases between them. This CDR3 region has 12 residues. The CDR3, as DNA: TGTGCCACCAGCAGAGAGACCGATGAGCAGTTCTTC. Protein: CATSRETDEQFF.

The chain is built from TRBV20-1 and TRBJ1-4; D possibly corresponds to TRBD1 (5 bases). V lost 0 bases and J 3 bases, leaving 17 bases between the germline ends. There are 17 residues in the CDR3. Looked up from germline, CDR1 is DFQATT and CDR2 is SNEGSKA (reference sequence). The CDR3 loop reads CSAREVWRGLANEKLFF. In DNA form, the CDR3 reads TGCAGTGCTAGAGAAGTTTGGAGGGGTCTAGCTAATGAAAAACTGTTTTTT.

This clonotype was counted a few times. V usage is TRBV25-1 and J usage is TRBJ2-7, with D perhaps TRBD1 (6 bases). The germline V gene has CDR1 MGHDK and CDR2 SYGVNS. Trimming stripped 5 bases from V and 3 bases from J, with 14 bases between. This CDR3 is built from 14 residues. Here the CDR3 reads CASSRTASLYEQYF. CDR3 in DNA: TGTGCCAGCAGTAGGACAGCCTCCCTCTACGAGCAGTACTTC.

V and J are TRBV12-5 and TRBJ2-1; tentative D call: TRBD1 (6 bases). The germline gives CDR1 LGHNT, CDR2 FRNRAP. V was trimmed by 0 bases and J by 5 bases, leaving 14 bases between them. This CDR3 region has 16 residues. The CDR3 loop reads CASGLVAGAPNNEQFF. The CDR3 region has the DNA TGTGCTAGTGGTTTGGTAGCAGGGGCCCCCAACAATGAGCAGTTCTTC. The full variable domain, its missing parts supplied by reference TRBV12-5 and TRBJ2-1, is DARVTQTPRHKVTEMGQEVTMRCQPILGHNTVFWYRQTMMQGLELLAYFRNRAPLDDSGMPKDRFSAEMPDATLATLKIQPSEPRDSAVYFCASGLVAGAPNNEQFFGPGTRLTVL.

The chain recombines TRBV20-1 with TRBJ2-1; 7 nucleotides line up with TRBD2. Losses at the gene ends were 0 bases for V and 9 bases for J; bases not matched to a gene: 8. CDR1 and CDR2 (germline): DFQATT, SNEGSKA (reference sequence). The CDR3 has 14 amino acids. The CDR3 reads CSARDPGLVTEQFF. The CDR3 nucleotides read TGCAGTGCTAGAGATCCCGGACTAGTAACTGAGCAGTTCTTC.

The chain combines TRBV29-1 with TRBJ2-6; D assignment may be TRBD1 or TRBD2 (6 bases each). CDR3 length: 13 residues. CDR1 is SQVTM, CDR2 ANQGSEA, per germline. Trimming stripped 7 bases from V and 6 bases from J, with 13 bases between. The CDR3 DNA is TGCAGCGCGGGGGCGCCTGAGGCCAACGTCCTGACTTTC. The encoded protein is CSAGAPEANVLTF.

J is TRBJ1-2 and V is TRBV20-1, with unresolved D. The CDR3 sequence is 13 residues long. Deletions cut 3 bases from V and 2 bases from J, with 10 bases between. Germline CDR1 DFQATT, CDR2 SNEGSKA (reference sequence). CDR3 residues: CSASDGRNYGYTF. CDR3 in DNA: TGCAGTGCTAGTGACGGGAGAAACTATGGCTACACCTTC.

The V and J genes are TRBV29-1 and TRBJ2-7; D perhaps matches TRBD2 (5 bases). The J call may be incorrect, as the DNA end agrees better with TRBJ2-5. The CDR3 is 14 residues long. In germline, CDR1 is SQVTM, CDR2 ANQGSEA. Written as DNA, the CDR3 is TGCAGCGTTGCCGGCAGCACCTCTAGCGAGACCCAGTACTTC. It specifies CSVAGSTSSETQYF.

This clonotype occurred once. This rearrangement joins TRBV6-1 to TRBJ2-7, with 7 bases that match TRBD2. V dropped 1 base and J dropped 2; count of bases not matched to a gene: 8. This CDR3 comprises 16 residues. CDR1 and CDR2 (germline): MNHNS, SASEGT. This CDR3 reads CASSEGGVAGTYEQYF. For the CDR3, the DNA is TGTGCCAGCAGTGAAGGAGGAGTAGCGGGCACCTACGAGCAGTACTTC.

This clonotype was observed a handful of times. J is TRBJ2-5 and V is TRBV28, with D possibly being TRBD2 (7 bases). Trimming shortened V by 8 bases and J by 5 bases, and 15 bases separated the two germline ends. There are 13 residues in the CDR3. CDR1 MDHEN and CDR2 SYDVKM come from the germline V gene. CDR3 residues: CASGRGTDETQYF. The CDR3 DNA reads as TGTGCCAGCGGGAGGGGGACCGATGAGACCCAGTACTTC.

This clonotype has just a few counts. The rearrangement joins TRBV29-1 to TRBJ2-1; 8 positions agree with TRBD1. Trimming at V came to 4 bases and at J to 6 bases, leaving 5 bases not matched to a gene. The CDR3 loop spans 13 amino acids. Germline V gene data show CDR1 as SQVTM and CDR2 as ANQGSEA. The CDR3 is CSVAGQGANEQFF. CDR3 sequence (DNA): TGCAGCGTTGCGGGTCAGGGGGCCAATGAGCAGTTCTTC.

This clonotype was detected only a few times. The chain combines TRBV5-1 with TRBJ2-3; D uncertain. From germline, CDR1 is SGHRS and CDR2 YFSETQ. V was pared by 5 bases and J by 2 bases, with 15 bases between. This CDR3 has 15 residues. Written as DNA, the CDR3 is TGCGCCAGCAGTGGCCATCCGACCTACACAGATACGCAGTATTTT. It yields the protein CASSGHPTYTDTQYF.

J is TRBJ2-1 and V is TRBV27; a weak D match, TRBD1 (6 bases). Germline loops: CDR1 MNHEY, CDR2 SMNVEV (reference sequence). The CDR3 covers 14 residues. V gave up 5 bases and J gave up 6 bases, with 14 bases separating them. As DNA, the CDR3 is TGTGCCAGCAGTATCCTCGTAGGGGGCAATGAGCAGTTCTTC. It specifies CASSILVGGNEQFF.

The rearrangement links TRBV29-1 to TRBJ2-1; 8 bases map to TRBD2. Per germline, CDR1 SQVTM and CDR2 ANQGSEA. The CDR3 is 14 amino acids. The V and J ends lost 6 bases and 0 bases, in that order; junction bases with no gene match: 4. The CDR3 spells CSVSSGSSYNEQFF. The CDR3 nucleotides read TGCAGCGTCTCCAGCGGGAGCTCCTACAATGAGCAGTTCTTC.